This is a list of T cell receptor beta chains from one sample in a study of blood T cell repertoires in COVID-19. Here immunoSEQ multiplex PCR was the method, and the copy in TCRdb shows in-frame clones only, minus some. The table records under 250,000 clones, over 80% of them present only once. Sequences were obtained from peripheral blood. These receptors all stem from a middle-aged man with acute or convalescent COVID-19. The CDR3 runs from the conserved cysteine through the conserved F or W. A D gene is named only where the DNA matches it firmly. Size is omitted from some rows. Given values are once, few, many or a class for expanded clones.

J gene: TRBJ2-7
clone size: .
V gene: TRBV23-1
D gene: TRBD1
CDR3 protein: CASSDEDRGHEQYF
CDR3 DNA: TGCGCCAGCAGTGATGAGGACAGGGGCCACGAGCAGTACTTC

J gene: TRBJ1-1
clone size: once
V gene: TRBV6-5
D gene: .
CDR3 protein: CASSYSGDSEAFF
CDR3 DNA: TGTGCCAGCAGTTACTCAGGAGATTCAGAAGCTTTCTTT

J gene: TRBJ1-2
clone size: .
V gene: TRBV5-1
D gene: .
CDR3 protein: CASSFSGDYGYTF
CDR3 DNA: TGCGCCAGCAGCTTTTCGGGGGACTATGGCTACACCTTC

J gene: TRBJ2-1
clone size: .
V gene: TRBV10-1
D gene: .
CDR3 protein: CASSDRDEQFF
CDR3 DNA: TGCGCCAGCAGTGATCGGGATGAGCAGTTCTTC

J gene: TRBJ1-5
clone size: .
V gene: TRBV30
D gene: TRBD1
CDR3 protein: CAWRGQGSQPQHF
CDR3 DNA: TGTGCCTGGAGGGGACAGGGTTCTCAGCCCCAGCATTTT

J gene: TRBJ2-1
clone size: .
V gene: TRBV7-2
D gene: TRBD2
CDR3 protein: CASSRTSGNEQFF
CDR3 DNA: TGTGCCAGCAGCAGGACTAGTGGCAATGAGCAGTTCTTC

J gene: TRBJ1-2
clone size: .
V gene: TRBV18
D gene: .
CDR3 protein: CASSPEKDYGYTF
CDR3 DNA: TGTGCCAGCTCACCCGAGAAAGACTATGGCTACACCTTC

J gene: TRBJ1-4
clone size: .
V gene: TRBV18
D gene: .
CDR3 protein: CASSLSGGANEKLFF
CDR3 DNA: TGTGCCAGCTCACTATCTGGGGGCGCTAATGAAAAACTGTTTTTT

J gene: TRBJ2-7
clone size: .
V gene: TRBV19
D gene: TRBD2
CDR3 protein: CASSVTSGRTSYEQYF
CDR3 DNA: TGTGCCAGTAGTGTCACTAGCGGGAGGACATCCTACGAGCAGTACTTC

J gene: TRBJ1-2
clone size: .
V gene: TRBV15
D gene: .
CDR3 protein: CATSRATTGSYGYTF
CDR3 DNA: TGTGCCACCAGCAGAGCAACGACAGGAAGCTATGGCTACACCTTC

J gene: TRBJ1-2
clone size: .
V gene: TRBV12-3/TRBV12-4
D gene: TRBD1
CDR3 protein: CASSFPRGHGYTF
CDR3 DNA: TGTGCCAGCAGTTTTCCCAGGGGGCACGGCTACACCTTC